Below are 14 T cell receptor beta chains sequenced from a single sample in a study of blood T cell repertoires in COVID-19. Clones were sequenced by immunoSEQ multiplex PCR, and TCRdb holds only the in-frame ones, with some missing. The sample has 400,000 or so clones, around 90% seen once. The specimen sequenced was peripheral blood. The receptors stem from a young man with COVID-19, enrolled during active disease.

This clone appeared a single time. The chain recombines TRBV6-5 with TRBJ2-5; D may be TRBD2 (5 bases). The V and J ends lost 8 bases and 4 bases respectively, with 17 bases between them. Per the germline V gene, CDR1 is MNHEY and CDR2 is SVGAGI. The CDR3 is 14 amino acids. The CDR3 is CASREVAFPETQYF. DNA of the CDR3: TGTGCCAGCCGCGAGGTAGCGTTCCCAGAGACCCAGTACTTC.

This chain connects TRBV5-1 to TRBJ1-1, with a possible D match to TRBD1 (5 bases). This CDR3 is 13 amino acids long. Germline loops: CDR1 SGHRS, CDR2 YFSETQ. V was cut by 0 bases and J by 7 bases, with 10 bases left in between. The CDR3: CASSLDLRGEAFF. DNA of the CDR3: TGCGCCAGCAGCTTGGATCTTAGGGGTGAAGCTTTCTTT.

V and J are TRBV5-6 and TRBJ2-5, with 8 bases identical to TRBD2. Germline V gene data show CDR1 as SGHDT and CDR2 as YYEEEE. There are 14 residues in the CDR3. The trim removed 1 base at V and 7 bases at J, leaving 6 bases unmatched. In nucleotides, the CDR3 is TGTGCCAGCAGCTTGAGGGCGGGAGGCGGGACCCAGTACTTC. Amino acid sequence: CASSLRAGGGTQYF.

This clone appeared once. The chain recombines TRBV10-1 with TRBJ2-1, with a tentative D call TRBD1 (5 bases). V was shortened by 3 bases and J by 3 bases, with 18 bases between the two germline ends. Per the germline V gene, CDR1 is WNHNN and CDR2 is SYGVQD (reference sequence). The CDR3 contains 17 residues. The CDR3 sequence is CASSDQGSVLFYNEQFF. The CDR3 DNA is TGCGCCAGCAGTGATCAGGGATCGGTCCTCTTCTACAATGAGCAGTTCTTC.

The rearrangement uses TRBV12-3 or TRBV12-4 and TRBJ2-5; 7 nucleotides agree with TRBD2. The length of the CDR3 is 13 residues. Germline trimming cut 7 bases from V and 4 bases from J; bases unmatched to any gene: 6. The CDR3 DNA is TGTGCCAGCACAACCCCGGGAGGAGAGACCCAGTACTTC. It yields the protein CASTTPGGETQYF.

V and J are TRBV6-5 and TRBJ1-5; unclear D gene. Trimming cost V 7 bases and J 3 bases, with 10 bases left between them. Germline V gene sequence: CDR1 MNHEY, CDR2 SVGAGI. CDR3 length: 13 amino acids. The CDR3 DNA is TGTGCCAGCACCGCGGGCCACAATCAGCCCCAGCATTTT. Protein product: CASTAGHNQPQHF.

This chain links TRBV7-6 with TRBJ2-7, with D perhaps matching TRBD1 (6 bases). Per the germline V gene, CDR1 is SGHVS and CDR2 is FNYEAQ. The CDR3 runs 14 residues. The V end lost 1 base, the J end lost 4 bases, and 11 bases lay between the germline ends. The CDR3 DNA follows: TGTGCCAGCAGCTTAGATGACAGGTTGTACGAGCAGTACTTC. Encoded protein: CASSLDDRLYEQYF.

The chain uses TRBV9 and TRBJ2-3; 16 bases agree with TRBD2. Germline V gene sequence: CDR1 SGDLS, CDR2 YYNGEE. The CDR3 consists of 19 residues. V was pared by 2 bases and J by 2 bases, with 8 bases of the junction left unmatched. CDR3 DNA sequence: TGTGCCAGCAGCGTGGCGGGACTAGCGGGGGGGCCCGACACAGATACGCAGTATTTT. It specifies CASSVAGLAGGPDTDTQYF.

This sequence joins TRBV7-9 and TRBJ1-2; 9 nucleotides align to TRBD1. In germline, CDR1 is SEHNR, CDR2 FQNEAQ (reference sequence). Germline trimming cut 5 bases from V and 8 bases from J; bases unmatched to any gene: 6. The CDR3 has 13 amino acids. The CDR3 sequence: CASSRDRAWGYTF. CDR3 nucleotides: TGTGCCAGCAGCAGGGACAGGGCCTGGGGCTACACCTTC. Looking up the rest from reference TRBV7-9 and TRBJ1-2 gives the full variable domain: DTGVSQNPRHKITKRGQNVTFRCDPISEHNRLYWYRQTLGQGPEFLTYFQNEAQLEKSRLLSDRFSAERPKGSFSTLEIQRTEQGDSAMYLCASSRDRAWGYTFGSGTRLTVV.

The chain carries TRBV5-1 and TRBJ2-1, with TRBD1 as a possible D gene (6 bases). CDR1 and CDR2 (germline): SGHRS, YFSETQ. The V end was cut by 0 bases, the J end by 7 bases, with 17 bases between. CDR3 size: 16 residues. The CDR3 spells CASSLVPIGGWNEQFF. The CDR3 DNA reads as TGCGCCAGCAGCTTGGTTCCGATAGGGGGTTGGAATGAGCAGTTCTTC. Full variable domain (outside the CDR3, taken from reference TRBV5-1 and TRBJ2-1): KAGVTQTPRYLIKTRGQQVTLSCSPISGHRSVSWYQQTPGQGLQFLFEYFSETQRNKGNFPGRFSGRQFSNSRSEMNVSTLELGDSALYLCASSLVPIGGWNEQFFGPGTRLTVL.

The count of this clone is one. The V gene is TRBV3-1 (or the pseudogene TRBV3-2), the J gene TRBJ1-6; no clear D gene. CDR3 size: 12 residues. Germline V gene data show CDR1 as LGHDT and CDR2 as YNNKEL (reference sequence). V was clipped by 1 base and J by 10 bases, with 5 bases between them. The CDR3 DNA reads TGTGCCAGCAGCCAAGCTAAATCACCCCTCCACTTT. Translating gives CASSQAKSPLHF.

The V gene is TRBV19, the J gene TRBJ2-7, with TRBD1 matching 7 bases. The CDR3 spans 14 residues. With 3 bases clipped from V and 1 base from J, the junction kept 3 bases outside the gene matches. CDR1 and CDR2 from the germline V gene are LNHDA and SQIVND (reference sequence). The CDR3 DNA follows: TGTGCCAGTAGTATTAGGGACAGTTCCTACGAGCAGTACTTC. It yields the protein CASSIRDSSYEQYF.

The V gene is TRBV6-5, the J gene TRBJ1-5, with a possible D match to TRBD1 (5 bases). CDR3 length equals 14 residues. V was clipped by 8 bases and J by 0 bases, with 11 bases between them. Germline V lookup: CDR1 MNHEY, CDR2 SVGAGI. DNA of the CDR3: TGTGCCAGCGCGGGGGGAAGTAGCAATCAGCCCCAGCATTTT. Translation: CASAGGSSNQPQHF.

J is TRBJ2-1 and V is TRBV3-1 (or the pseudogene TRBV3-2); D is ambiguous. In germline, CDR1 is LGHDT, CDR2 YNNKEL (reference sequence). The CDR3 sequence is 14 residues long. The germline V and J ends were trimmed by 0 bases and 8 bases, with 11 bases remaining between them. The CDR3 DNA reads as TGTGCCAGCAGCCAAGAGCCCCCTAGGTATGAGCAGTTCTTC. The encoded protein is CASSQEPPRYEQFF.